This T cell receptor (beta chain) was sequenced in a study of blood T cells in healthy people across ages. It was with a sample-barcoded 5' primer and a J-beta primer mix that a second PCR of roughly 7 to 12 cycles was run. TCRdb used MiXCR to reprocess the 5' RACE reads, holding one entry per CDR3 protein. This repertoire shows approximately 1,700,000 distinct CDR3 sequences, 30% to 40% found once; its top ten account for more than 20%. The CDR3 is made up of 16 amino acids. The germline V gene has CDR1 MNHNY and CDR2 SVGAGI (reference sequence). V lost 6 bases and J lost 0; bases outside the gene matches: 4. This clonotype occurred many times. Its target is unknown. The study, taken as a whole, reports: Diversity estimates drawn from one million T cells were deemed underestimates.

The rearrangement links TRBV6-6 to TRBJ2-6; 8 bases line up with TRBD1. The sequence derives from a human donor in good health. Sequencing was carried out using blood. DNA for the CDR3: TGTGCCAGCAGGGACAGGGACCCCTCTGGGGCCAACGTCCTGACTTTC. Translating gives CASRDRDPSGANVLTF.